Listed here are 8 T cell receptor beta chains from one sample, sequenced in a study of long-term antiretroviral therapy in people with HIV. The authors ran the immunoSEQ assay, v3.0, at survey level. The repertoire was sequenced with immunoSEQ multiplex PCR; TCRdb's copy has only in-frame clones and lacks some. Of some 13,000 clones listed, approximately 80% are singletons. The sample in question was unsorted PBMCs, obtained 3.2 years before starting antiretroviral therapy. These receptors originate from a man aged 35-49 years with HIV.

CDR3 residues: CAISEGQGAYEQYF. The CDR3 DNA reads as TGTGCCATCAGTGAGGGACAGGGGGCCTACGAGCAGTACTTC. The rearrangement uses TRBV10-3 and TRBJ2-7, with 10 nucleotides matching TRBD1. The CDR3 has 14 residues. Germline CDR1 ENHRY, CDR2 SYGVKD. The ends lost 2 bases at V and 2 bases at J; junction bases unmatched: 0.

This chain uses TRBV30 with TRBJ2-4, with TRBD2 matching over 7 bases. CDR1 and CDR2 from the germline V gene are GTSNPN and SVGIG (reference sequence). With V trimmed by 0 bases and J by 12 bases, 11 bases remained unmatched. CDR3 size: 14 residues. CDR3 amino acids: CAWSVVGGSNNQYF. Here the CDR3 DNA reads TGTGCCTGGAGTGTGGTCGGGGGGTCGAATAATCAGTACTTC.

In DNA, the CDR3 is TGTGCCAGCAGTACTCCAGACAGTTACTATGGCTACACCTTC. It is translated as CASSTPDSYYGYTF. The V gene is TRBV6-6, the J gene TRBJ1-2, with D possibly matching TRBD1 (5 bases). The CDR3 totals 14 residues. Germline-derived CDR1 and CDR2 are MNHNY and SVGAGI (reference sequence). V was shortened by 5 bases and J by 3 bases, with 13 bases between the two germline ends.

V usage is TRBV5-4 and J usage is TRBJ1-1; TRBD1 might be the D (5 bases). CDR3 size: 17 residues. From germline, CDR1 is SGHNT and CDR2 YYREEE (reference sequence). V was cut by 0 bases and J by 3 bases, with 18 bases left in between. CDR3 bases: TGTGCCAGCAGCTTGGACGGGACCGCGATGCCCGACACTGAAGCTTTCTTT. This encodes CASSLDGTAMPDTEAFF.

The J gene is TRBJ2-7, the V gene TRBV19; possible D gene TRBD1, 5 bases. The CDR3 has 14 amino acids. V was shortened by 5 bases and J by 2 bases, with 13 bases between the two germline ends. Germline V gene data show CDR1 as LNHDA and CDR2 as SQIVND (reference sequence). This CDR3 is CASSRAQGAYEQYF. As DNA, the CDR3 is TGTGCCAGTAGTCGAGCGCAGGGCGCCTACGAGCAGTACTTC.

This chain uses TRBV27 with TRBJ1-1; a weak D match, TRBD1 (5 bases). From germline, CDR1 is MNHEY and CDR2 SMNVEV (reference sequence). The CDR3 is 17 residues long. Trimming cost V 1 base and J 0 bases, with 15 bases left between them. CDR3 sequence (DNA): TGTGCCAGCAGTTTATATGGGACGGTGGACATGAACACTGAAGCTTTCTTT. Amino acid sequence: CASSLYGTVDMNTEAFF.

The J gene is TRBJ2-5, the V gene TRBV6-6, with 14 positions matching TRBD2. The CDR3 has 16 residues. The germline V gene has CDR1 MNHNY and CDR2 SVGAGI (reference sequence). J lost 10 bases, V lost 5 bases, and 12 bases had no gene match. CDR3 sequence: CASSPGLAGVLWDQYF. The CDR3 DNA follows: TGTGCCAGCAGTCCGGGACTAGCGGGGGTTCTATGGGACCAGTACTTC.

This sequence joins TRBV7-9 and TRBJ1-1; D is undetermined. Trimming cost V 0 bases and J 2 bases, with 4 bases left between them. CDR1 and CDR2 from the germline V gene are SEHNR and FQNEAQ (reference sequence). The CDR3 runs to 13 residues. DNA of the CDR3: TGTGCCAGCAGCTTAGCTCGTAACACTGAAGCTTTCTTT. Its protein product is CASSLARNTEAFF.